This TCR beta chain was recorded in a study of T cell repertoires in cytomegalovirus infection. About the study: Recently identified HLA-C-restricted and well-studied HLA-B-restricted CMV epitopes were used. Indications came from public TCR beta signatures; they pointed to CMV infection and to a matching HLA type. General observations from the study: The ex vivo response showed dominance by HLA-C-restricted CMV-specific TCR beta clonotypes. Accumulated public TCR beta family frequency recognized individuals carrying CMV together with the relevant HLA.

Comments on this clonotype: Its antigen is not known.

Each CDR3 protein is one row after TCRdb ran MiXCR on the reads. There are 150,000 to 200,000 distinct CDR3 sequences in the sample; less than 25% occur only once, and roughly 25% lies in the top ten. Per germline, CDR1 MNHEY and CDR2 SVGEGT. This CDR3 is built from 12 residues. The V end lost 5 bases, the J end lost 8 bases, and 13 bases lay between the germline ends. The TCR originated in a human donor in good health (CMV status not recorded). Some clones in this sample may be carry-over from other donors' samples. V usage is TRBV6-2 or TRBV6-3 and J usage is TRBJ2-7; D is possibly TRBD1 (5 bases). Source: CD8+ T cells from cultured PBMCs, taken from culture after CMV antigen stimulation. The CDR3 here is CASSPDSFQQYF. In DNA form, the CDR3 reads TGTGCCAGCAGTCCCGACAGTTTCCAGCAGTACTTC.